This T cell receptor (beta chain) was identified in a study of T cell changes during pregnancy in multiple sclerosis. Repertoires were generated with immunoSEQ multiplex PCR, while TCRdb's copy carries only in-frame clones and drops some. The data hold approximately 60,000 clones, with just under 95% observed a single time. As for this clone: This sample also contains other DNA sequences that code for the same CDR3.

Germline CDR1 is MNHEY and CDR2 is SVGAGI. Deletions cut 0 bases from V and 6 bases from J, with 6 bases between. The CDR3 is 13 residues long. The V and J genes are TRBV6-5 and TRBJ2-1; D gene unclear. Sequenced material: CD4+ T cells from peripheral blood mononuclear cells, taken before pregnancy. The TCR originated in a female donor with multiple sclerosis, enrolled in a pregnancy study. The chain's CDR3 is CASSYSMRNEQFF. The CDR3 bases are TGTGCCAGCAGTTACTCGATGCGCAATGAGCAGTTCTTC.